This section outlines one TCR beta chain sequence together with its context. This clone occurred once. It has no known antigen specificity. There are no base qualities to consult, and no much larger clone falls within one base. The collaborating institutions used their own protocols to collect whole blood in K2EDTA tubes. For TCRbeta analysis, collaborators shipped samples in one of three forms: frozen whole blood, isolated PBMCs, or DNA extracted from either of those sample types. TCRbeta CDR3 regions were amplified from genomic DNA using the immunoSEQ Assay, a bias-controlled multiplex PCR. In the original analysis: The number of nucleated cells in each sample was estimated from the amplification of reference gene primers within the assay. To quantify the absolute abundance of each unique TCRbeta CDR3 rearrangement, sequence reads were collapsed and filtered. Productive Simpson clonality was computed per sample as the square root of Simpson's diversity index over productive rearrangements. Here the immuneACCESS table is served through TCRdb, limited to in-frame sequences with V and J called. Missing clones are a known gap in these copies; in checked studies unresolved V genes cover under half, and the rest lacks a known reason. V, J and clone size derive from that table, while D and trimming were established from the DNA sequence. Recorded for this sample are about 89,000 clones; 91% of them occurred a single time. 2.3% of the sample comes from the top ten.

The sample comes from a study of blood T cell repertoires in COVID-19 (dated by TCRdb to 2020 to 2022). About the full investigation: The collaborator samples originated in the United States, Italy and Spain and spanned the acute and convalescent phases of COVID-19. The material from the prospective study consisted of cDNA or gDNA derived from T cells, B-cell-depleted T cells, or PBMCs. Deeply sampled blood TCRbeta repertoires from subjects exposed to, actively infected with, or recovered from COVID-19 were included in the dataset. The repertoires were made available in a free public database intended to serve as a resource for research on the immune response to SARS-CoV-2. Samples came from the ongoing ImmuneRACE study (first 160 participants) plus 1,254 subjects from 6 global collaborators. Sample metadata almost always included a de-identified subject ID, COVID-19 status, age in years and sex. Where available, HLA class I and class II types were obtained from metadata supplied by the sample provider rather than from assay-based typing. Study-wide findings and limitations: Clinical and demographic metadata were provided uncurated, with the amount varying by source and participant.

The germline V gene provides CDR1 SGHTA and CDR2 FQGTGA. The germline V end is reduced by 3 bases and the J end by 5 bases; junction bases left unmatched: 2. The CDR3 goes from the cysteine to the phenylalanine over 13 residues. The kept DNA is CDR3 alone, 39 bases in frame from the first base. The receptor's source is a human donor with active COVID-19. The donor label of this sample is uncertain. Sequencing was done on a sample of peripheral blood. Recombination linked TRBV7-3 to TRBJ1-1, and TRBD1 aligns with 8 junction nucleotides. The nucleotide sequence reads TGTGCCAGCAGCTTGGACAGGGTGACTGAAGCTTTCTTT. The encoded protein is CASSLDRVTEAFF.